Each of the 17 T cell receptor beta chains below was sequenced from the same sample in a study of T cell changes during pregnancy in multiple sclerosis. Sequenced by immunoSEQ multiplex PCR; TCRdb stores in-frame clones only, minus some. This repertoire shows 17,000 or so clones, approximately 91% found once; its top ten account for approximately 12%. Sequenced material: CD8+ T cells from peripheral blood mononuclear cells, taken after pregnancy. These receptors originate from a female donor in good health, enrolled as a control in a pregnancy study.

The genes are TRBV7-9 and TRBJ2-3, with D tentatively TRBD2 (5 bases). Deletions cut 1 base from V and 2 bases from J, with 10 bases between. Germline CDR1 reads SEHNR; CDR2 reads FQNEAQ (reference sequence). The CDR3 consists of 15 residues. The CDR3 nucleotides are TGTGCCAGCAGCTTAGGGCTAGCCCCCACAGATACGCAGTATTTT. This encodes CASSLGLAPTDTQYF.

The chain carries TRBV6-6 and TRBJ2-3; D is unclear. The germline V gene has CDR1 MNHNY and CDR2 SVGAGI (reference sequence). V was shortened by 5 bases and J by 0 bases, with 9 bases between the two germline ends. There are 14 residues in the CDR3. CDR3 nucleotides: TGTGCCAGCAGTCCCCTGGCCAGCACAGATACGCAGTATTTT. Residues: CASSPLASTDTQYF.

The chain couples TRBV5-5 to TRBJ2-7; TRBD1 matches at 8 bases. Germline CDR1 and CDR2: SGHKS and YYEKEE (reference sequence). The CDR3 contains 16 residues. J was trimmed by 0 bases and V by 6 bases; bases with no gene match: 11. CDR3 sequence reads: CASTLLTGVGSYEQYF. The CDR3 coding sequence is TGTGCCAGCACCCTTTTGACAGGGGTAGGCTCCTACGAGCAGTACTTC.

The chain employs TRBV21-1 and TRBJ1-2; the table's D call TRBD1 went unverified against the DNA. TRBV21-1 is a pseudogene locus. The CDR3 sequence is 17 residues long. The CDR3: CASSKEQGWGSNYGYTF. The CDR3 nucleotides read TGTGCCAGCAGCAAAGAGCAGGGGTGGGGCTCTAACTATGGCTACACCTTC.

The genes are TRBV6-5 and TRBJ1-1; D is uncertain. With 7 bases removed from V and 6 bases from J, the gap between germline ends came to 9 bases. The CDR3 consists of 11 residues. From germline, CDR1 is MNHEY and CDR2 SVGAGI. Here the CDR3 DNA reads TGTGCCAGCACGGGTGGAGCTGAAGCTTTCTTT. Residues: CASTGGAEAFF.

This clone has just one count. Within the sample, other DNA sequences also encode this same CDR3. In nucleotides, the CDR3 is TGTGCCAGCAGTTTATCATCGAATCAGCCCCAGCATTTT. Its protein is CASSLSSNQPQHF. This chain connects TRBV27 to TRBJ1-5; D not resolved. CDR1 is MNHEY and CDR2 is SMNVEV in the germline V gene (reference sequence). The ends were cut back, 0 bases at V and 4 bases at J, with 4 bases in the middle. This CDR3 has 13 amino acids.

With regard to this clone: Compared with germline, one end of the junction differs, possibly owing to a read error. The chain uses TRBV7-9 and TRBJ1-1; the D is unclear. The CDR3 covers 11 residues. Germline assignment: CDR1 SEHNR and CDR2 FQNEAQ (reference sequence). CDR3 loop: CASSLGIALLF. CDR3 coding DNA: TGTGCCAGCAGCTTAGGCATCGCACTCCTTTTT.

V and J are TRBV5-6 and TRBJ1-2; D gene uncertain. V was shortened by 2 bases and J by 4 bases, with 12 bases between the two germline ends. The CDR3 covers 14 residues. In germline, CDR1 is SGHDT, CDR2 YYEEEE. CDR3 residues: CASSFWTAVYGYTF. The CDR3 DNA reads TGTGCCAGCAGCTTTTGGACTGCCGTCTATGGCTACACCTTC.

The chain couples TRBV5-6 to TRBJ2-7; 11 positions agree with TRBD2. V lost 4 bases and J lost 6; bases outside the gene matches: 6. CDR3 length: 14 residues. Germline V gives CDR1 SGHDT, CDR2 YYEEEE. This CDR3 is CASSLLAGVSEQYF. The DNA of the CDR3 is TGTGCCAGCAGCCTACTAGCGGGAGTTTCCGAGCAGTACTTC.

V is TRBV5-1 and J is TRBJ2-7; the D is unclear. Germline V gene sequence: CDR1 SGHRS, CDR2 YFSETQ. Trimming removed 0 bases at V and 6 bases at J, with 13 bases between. The CDR3 is 14 residues long. The CDR3, as DNA: TGCGCCAGCAGCTTGGCCGGATTGCCGGGCGAGCAGTACTTC. As protein: CASSLAGLPGEQYF.

This chain connects TRBV7-6 to TRBJ2-1, with D tentatively TRBD2 (6 bases). The CDR3 has 15 residues. Trimming stripped 3 bases from V and 5 bases from J, with 14 bases between. From germline, CDR1 is SGHVS and CDR2 FNYEAQ. The DNA of the CDR3 is TGTGCCAGCAGCTTCGGGGGTGGTGGGGACAATGAGCAGTTCTTC. Protein product: CASSFGGGGDNEQFF.

The rearrangement links TRBV29-1 to TRBJ2-6; TRBD1 aligns across 8 bases. V lost 0 bases, J lost 0 bases, and 13 bases stayed unmatched. Germline-derived CDR1 and CDR2 are SQVTM and ANQGSEA. The CDR3 loop spans 20 amino acids. CDR3 sequence (DNA): TGCAGCGTTGAAGACTACCCGACCGGGACAGGCCCCTCTGGGGCCAACGTCCTGACTTTC. Amino acids: CSVEDYPTGTGPSGANVLTF.

The chain joins TRBV6-4 to TRBJ2-3; D is unclear. V lost 2 bases, J lost 1 base, and 13 bases lay in between. CDR1 MRHNA and CDR2 SNTAGT come from the germline V gene. CDR3 length: 16 residues. CDR3 in DNA: TGTGCCAGCAGTGACGGCAAGGAGCACGGCACAGATACGCAGTATTTT. This codes for CASSDGKEHGTDTQYF.

This clone rates as medium-sized. The chain combines TRBV6-5 with TRBJ2-7, with 8 bases that match TRBD1. This CDR3 is built from 16 residues. Germline V lookup: CDR1 MNHEY, CDR2 SVGAGI. The trim removed 2 bases at V and 0 bases at J, leaving 6 bases unmatched. CDR3 DNA sequence: TGTGCCAGCAGTTACGATTGGACAGGGACCTCCTACGAGCAGTACTTC. Protein sequence: CASSYDWTGTSYEQYF.

This rearrangement joins TRBV4-2 to TRBJ1-2; 7 nucleotides agree with TRBD1. This CDR3 region has 15 residues. Looked up from germline, CDR1 is LGHNA and CDR2 is YNFKEQ. Losses at the gene ends were 1 base for V and 4 bases for J; bases not matched to a gene: 6. The CDR3 DNA reads as TGTGCCAGCAGCCAAGGAGAGGGGGCGTCCTATGGCTACACCTTC. Its translation: CASSQGEGASYGYTF.

This clone was seen just once. The chain carries TRBV6-1 and TRBJ2-1; D perhaps matches TRBD1 (7 bases). Germline loops: CDR1 MNHNS, CDR2 SASEGT. The germline V and J ends were trimmed by 3 bases and 0 bases, with 9 bases remaining between them. This CDR3 comprises 15 residues. The CDR3 bases are TGTGCCAGCAGTGAGCAGGGGGGCTCCTACAATGAGCAGTTCTTC. It translates to CASSEQGGSYNEQFF.

The gene calls are TRBV29-1 and TRBJ2-1; TRBD2 agrees at 11 bases. With 4 bases clipped from V and 7 bases from J, the junction kept 9 bases outside the gene matches. Germline assignment: CDR1 SQVTM and CDR2 ANQGSEA. This CDR3 is built from 15 residues. The CDR3 DNA reads TGCAGCGTTGTGGCTAGCGGGAGGTCTCGAAATGAGCAGTTCTTC. Translation gives CSVVASGRSRNEQFF.